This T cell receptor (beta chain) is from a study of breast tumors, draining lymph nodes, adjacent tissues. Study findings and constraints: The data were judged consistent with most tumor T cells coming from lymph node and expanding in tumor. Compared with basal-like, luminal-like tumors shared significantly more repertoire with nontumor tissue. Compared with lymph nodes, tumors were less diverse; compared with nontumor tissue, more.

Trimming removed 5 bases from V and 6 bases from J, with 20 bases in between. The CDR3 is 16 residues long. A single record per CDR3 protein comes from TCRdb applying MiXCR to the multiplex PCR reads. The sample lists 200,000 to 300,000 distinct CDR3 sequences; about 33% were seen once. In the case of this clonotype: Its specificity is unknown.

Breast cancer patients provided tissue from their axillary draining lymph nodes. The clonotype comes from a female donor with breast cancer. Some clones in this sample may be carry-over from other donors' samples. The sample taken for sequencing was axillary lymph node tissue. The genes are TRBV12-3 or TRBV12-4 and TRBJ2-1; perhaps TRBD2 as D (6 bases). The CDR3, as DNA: TGTGCCAGCAGTCCGGCCGCGACCGGGACTGGCAATGAGCAGTTCTTC. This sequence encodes CASSPAATGTGNEQFF.